This is a list of T cell receptor beta chains from one sample in a study of control samples from healthy donors and cancer patients. Generated by immunoSEQ multiplex PCR, the TCRdb table keeps only in-frame clones and is missing some. Of some 120,000 clones in the sample, more than 80% were seen once. The sequencing sample was made of blood. These receptors all come from a man younger than 30 in good health. Each CDR3 is given with its conserved first and last residue. Fields, in order: V gene, CDR3 length, CDR3 protein.

TRBV6-6,13,CASSYSYDYGYTF
TRBV3-1/TRBV3-2,15,CASSQLGVMGEKLFF
TRBV2,11,CASVTNEKLFF
TRBV23-1,15,CASSQVPLSNQPQHF
TRBV11-2,15,CASSPLRGSSGELFF
TRBV11-2,16,CASRAGRGSSGNTIYF
TRBV6-5,15,CASSYSFAGDLEAFF
TRBV2,17,CASSPRPGQIMNTEAFF
TRBV7-2,15,CASSLVGRPGAEAFF
TRBV5-1,13,CASRDTGTDTQYF
TRBV15,16,CATSRGTGGADTEAFF
TRBV7-2,15,CASSQTRTGGNGYTF
TRBV9,17,CASSVQLASSSYNEQFF
TRBV30,15,CAWSVGRGFQETQYF
TRBV19,13,CATKNWDSGPQHF
TRBV10-3,13,CAISSVDSWELFF
TRBV6-5,11,CASSWGSEQYF
TRBV28,14,CASTPSGSGGELFF
TRBV5-6,16,CASSPRNGGFYNEQFF
TRBV6-6,17,CASSHTVQGQGDSPLHF
TRBV7-6,15,CASSPGAGGLDEQFF
TRBV6-6,11,CATLRADTQYF
TRBV21-1,16,CASSQRTAFFSYEQYF
TRBV11-2,12,CASSLVGGTQYF
TRBV5-1,16,CASSPARAEPQETQYF
TRBV25-1,12,CASSERNTEAFF
TRBV27,15,CASKGWGGLNTEAFF
TRBV28,15,CASGLVHPGTGELFF
TRBV19,13,CASSIRGLTEAFF
TRBV5-1,17,CARSGPGGGGFSYEQYF
TRBV2,15,CASSATGKRNQPQHF
TRBV9,14,CASSGRDSSYEQYF
TRBV28,14,CASIHPWDRAEAFF
TRBV7-8,18,CASSLGVRGQLAKNIQYF
TRBV6-5,14,CASSYSRGANGYTF
TRBV27,15,CASSLSAGTVHGYTF
TRBV19,11,CASSIRGRAFF
TRBV10-1,14,CASSVGGRKETQYF
TRBV5-1,13,CASSPEYQETQYF
TRBV29-1,14,CSATGIRVFNEQFF
TRBV5-1,14,CASSMTGGQETQYF
TRBV7-8,15,CASSPGTGKGGGYTF
TRBV7-6,16,CASSSPSGRAGDTQYF
TRBV3-1/TRBV3-2,15,CASSQAGISYNEQFF
TRBV12-3/TRBV12-4,13,CASNLAVGETQYF
TRBV7-9,18,CASSNTGTTNLKVGELFF
TRBV3-1/TRBV3-2,16,CASSQAVFSSTGELFF